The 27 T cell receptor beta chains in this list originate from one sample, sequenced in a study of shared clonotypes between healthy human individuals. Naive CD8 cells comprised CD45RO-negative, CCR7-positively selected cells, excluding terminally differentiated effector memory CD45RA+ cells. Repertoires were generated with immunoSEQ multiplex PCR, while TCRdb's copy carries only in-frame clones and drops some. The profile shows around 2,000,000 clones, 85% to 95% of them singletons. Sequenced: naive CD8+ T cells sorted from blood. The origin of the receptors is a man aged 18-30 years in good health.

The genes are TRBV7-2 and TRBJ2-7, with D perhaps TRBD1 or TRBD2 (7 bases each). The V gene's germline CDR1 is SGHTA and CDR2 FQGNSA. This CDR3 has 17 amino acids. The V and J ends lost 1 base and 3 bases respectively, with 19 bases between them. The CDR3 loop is CTSSLDHRGLLSYEQYF. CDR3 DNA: TGTACCAGCAGCTTAGACCACAGGGGACTACTCAGCTACGAGCAGTACTTC.

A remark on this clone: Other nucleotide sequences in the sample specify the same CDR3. The CDR3 loop is CASSLQGNYNEQFF. The CDR3 bases are TGTGCCAGCAGCCTCCAGGGGAACTACAATGAGCAGTTCTTC. The V call is TRBV7-9, the J call TRBJ2-1; TRBD1 is a possible D gene (6 bases). The CDR3 contains 14 residues. CDR1 SEHNR and CDR2 FQNEAQ come from the germline V gene (reference sequence). V shed 5 bases and J shed 3 bases, with 11 bases lying between them.

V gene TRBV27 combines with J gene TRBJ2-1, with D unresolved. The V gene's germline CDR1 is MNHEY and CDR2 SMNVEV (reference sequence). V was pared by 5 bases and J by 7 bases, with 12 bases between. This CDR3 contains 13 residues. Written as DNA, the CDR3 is TGTGCCAGCAGTGCCTTTGAGCAGAATGAGCAGTTCTTC. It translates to CASSAFEQNEQFF.

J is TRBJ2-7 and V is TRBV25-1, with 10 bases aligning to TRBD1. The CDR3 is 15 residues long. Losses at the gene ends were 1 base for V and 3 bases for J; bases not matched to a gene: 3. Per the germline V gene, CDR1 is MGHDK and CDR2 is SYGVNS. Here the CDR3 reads CASSEWGQGIYEQYF. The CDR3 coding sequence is TGTGCCAGCAGTGAATGGGGACAGGGGATCTACGAGCAGTACTTC.

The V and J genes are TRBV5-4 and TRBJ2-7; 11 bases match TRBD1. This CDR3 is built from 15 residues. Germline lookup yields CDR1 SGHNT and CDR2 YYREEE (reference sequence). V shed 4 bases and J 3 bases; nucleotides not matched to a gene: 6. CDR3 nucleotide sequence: TGTGCCAGCAGCACCGGACAGGGGGCGATCTACGAGCAGTACTTC. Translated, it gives CASSTGQGAIYEQYF.

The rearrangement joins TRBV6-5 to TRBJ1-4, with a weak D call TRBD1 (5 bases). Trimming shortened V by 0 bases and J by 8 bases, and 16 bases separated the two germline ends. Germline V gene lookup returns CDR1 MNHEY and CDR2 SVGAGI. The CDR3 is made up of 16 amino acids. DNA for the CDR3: TGTGCCAGCAGTTACTCTCAGGGAGGGGAGGGCGAAAAACTGTTTTTT. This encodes CASSYSQGGEGEKLFF.

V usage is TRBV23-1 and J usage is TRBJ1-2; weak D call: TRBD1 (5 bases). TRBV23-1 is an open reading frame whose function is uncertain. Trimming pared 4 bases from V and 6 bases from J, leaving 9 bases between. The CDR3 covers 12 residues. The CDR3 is CASSPGPHGYTF. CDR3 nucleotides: TGCGCCAGCAGTCCGGGACCTCATGGCTACACCTTC.

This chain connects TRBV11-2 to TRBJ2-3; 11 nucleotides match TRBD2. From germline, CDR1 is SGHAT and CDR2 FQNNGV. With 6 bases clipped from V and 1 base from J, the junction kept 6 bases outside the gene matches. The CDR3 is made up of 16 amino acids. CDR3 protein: CASSRLAGRGTDTQYF. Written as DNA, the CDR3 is TGTGCCAGCAGTCGACTAGCGGGACGGGGCACAGATACGCAGTATTTT.

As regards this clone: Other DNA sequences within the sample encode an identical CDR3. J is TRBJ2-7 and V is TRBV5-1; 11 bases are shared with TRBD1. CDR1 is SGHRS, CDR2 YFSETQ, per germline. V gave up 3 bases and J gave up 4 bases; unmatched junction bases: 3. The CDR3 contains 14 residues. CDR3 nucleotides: TGCGCCAGCAGCTGGGGGACAGGGGGATACGAGCAGTACTTC. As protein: CASSWGTGGYEQYF.

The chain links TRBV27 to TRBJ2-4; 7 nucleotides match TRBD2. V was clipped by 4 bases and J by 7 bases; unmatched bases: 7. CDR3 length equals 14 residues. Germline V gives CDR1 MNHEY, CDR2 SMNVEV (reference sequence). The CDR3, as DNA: TGTGCCAGCAGTTCCTCGGGGGAGGGGAACATTCAGTACTTC. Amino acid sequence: CASSSSGEGNIQYF.

In DNA, the CDR3 is TGTGCCAGCAGTTGGGGGGCCGGGGAGCTGTTTTTT. Its protein is CASSWGAGELFF. The genes are TRBV6-5 and TRBJ2-2; tentatively, D is TRBD2 (6 bases). Per germline, CDR1 MNHEY and CDR2 SVGAGI. The CDR3 length is 12 residues. The V end was cut by 4 bases, the J end by 6 bases, with 6 bases between.

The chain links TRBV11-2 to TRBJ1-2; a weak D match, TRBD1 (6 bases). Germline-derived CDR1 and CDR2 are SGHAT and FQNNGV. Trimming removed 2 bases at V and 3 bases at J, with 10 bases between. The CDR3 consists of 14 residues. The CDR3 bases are TGTGCCAGCAGCTTAAACGCAGGGGACTATGGCTACACCTTC. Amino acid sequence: CASSLNAGDYGYTF.

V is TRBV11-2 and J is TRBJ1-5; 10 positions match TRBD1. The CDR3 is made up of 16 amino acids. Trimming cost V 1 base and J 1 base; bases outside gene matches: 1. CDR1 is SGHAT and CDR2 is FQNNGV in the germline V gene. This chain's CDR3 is CASSLGGQGSNQPQHF. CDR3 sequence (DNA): TGTGCCAGCAGCTTAGGGGGACAGGGGAGCAATCAGCCCCAGCATTTT.

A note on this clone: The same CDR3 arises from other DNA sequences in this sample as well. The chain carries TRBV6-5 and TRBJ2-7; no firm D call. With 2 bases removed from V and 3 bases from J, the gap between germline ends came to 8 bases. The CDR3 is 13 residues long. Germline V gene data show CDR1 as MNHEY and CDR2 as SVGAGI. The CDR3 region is CASSYGLNYEQYF. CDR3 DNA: TGTGCCAGCAGTTACGGGTTAAACTACGAGCAGTACTTC.

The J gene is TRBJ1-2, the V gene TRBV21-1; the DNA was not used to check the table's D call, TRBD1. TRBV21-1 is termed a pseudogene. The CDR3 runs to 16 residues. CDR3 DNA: TGTGCCAGCAGAGCTGGGGACAGACCTTTGGGAAGGGGCTACACCTTC. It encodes CASRAGDRPLGRGYTF.

For the CDR3, the DNA is TGCGCCAGCAGCACGGGACTAGCGGGGATAAACGACGGGGAGCTGTTTTTT. It encodes CASSTGLAGINDGELFF. The V and J genes are TRBV5-1 and TRBJ2-2; TRBD2 agrees at 13 bases. The CDR3 has 17 amino acids. Germline CDR1 is SGHRS and CDR2 is YFSETQ. V gave up 4 bases and J gave up 7 bases; unmatched junction bases: 10.

DNA of the CDR3: TGTGCCAGCAGCTTAGAAAAATTGCCAGGGGGCTACGAGCAGTACTTC. Protein product: CASSLEKLPGGYEQYF. The chain has TRBV7-2 and TRBJ2-7; 7 bases map to TRBD1. With V trimmed by 1 base and J by 3 bases, 9 bases remained unmatched. The CDR3 runs to 16 residues. Germline assignment: CDR1 SGHTA and CDR2 FQGNSA.

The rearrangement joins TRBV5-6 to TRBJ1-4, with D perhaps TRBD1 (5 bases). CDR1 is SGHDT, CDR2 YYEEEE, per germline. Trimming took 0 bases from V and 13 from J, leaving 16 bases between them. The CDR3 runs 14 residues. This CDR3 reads CASSLGYQGSGLFF. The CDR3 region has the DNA TGTGCCAGCAGCTTGGGGTATCAGGGATCTGGACTGTTTTTT.

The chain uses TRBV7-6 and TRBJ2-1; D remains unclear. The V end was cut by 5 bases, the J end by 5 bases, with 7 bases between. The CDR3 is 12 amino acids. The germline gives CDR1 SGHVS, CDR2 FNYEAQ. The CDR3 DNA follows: TGTGCCAGCAGCCTTAGAGACAATGAGCAGTTCTTC. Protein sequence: CASSLRDNEQFF.

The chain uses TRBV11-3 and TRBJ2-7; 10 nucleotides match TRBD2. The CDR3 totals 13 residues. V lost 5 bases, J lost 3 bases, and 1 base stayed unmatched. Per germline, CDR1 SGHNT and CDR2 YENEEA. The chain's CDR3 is CASSVAGGYEQYF. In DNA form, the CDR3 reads TGTGCCAGCAGCGTAGCGGGAGGCTACGAGCAGTACTTC. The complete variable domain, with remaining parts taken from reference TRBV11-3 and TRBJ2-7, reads EAGVVQSPRYKIIEKKQPVAFWCNPISGHNTLYWYLQNLGQGPELLIRYENEEAVDDSQLPKDRFSAERLKGVDSTLKIQPAELGDSAVYLCASSVAGGYEQYFGPGTRLTVT.

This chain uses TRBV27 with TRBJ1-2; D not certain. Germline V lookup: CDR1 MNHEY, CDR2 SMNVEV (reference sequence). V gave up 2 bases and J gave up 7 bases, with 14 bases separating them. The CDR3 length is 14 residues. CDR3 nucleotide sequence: TGTGCCAGCAGTTTAGATGGGGTACCGAGTGGCTACACCTTC. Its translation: CASSLDGVPSGYTF.

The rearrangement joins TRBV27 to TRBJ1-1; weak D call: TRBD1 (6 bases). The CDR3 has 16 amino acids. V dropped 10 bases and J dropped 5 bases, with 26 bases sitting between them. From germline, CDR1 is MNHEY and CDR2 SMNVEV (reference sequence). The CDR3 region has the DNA TGTGCCACCATCATTGTGACAGGTACATCGGGAACTGAAGCTTTCTTT. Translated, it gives CATIIVTGTSGTEAFF.

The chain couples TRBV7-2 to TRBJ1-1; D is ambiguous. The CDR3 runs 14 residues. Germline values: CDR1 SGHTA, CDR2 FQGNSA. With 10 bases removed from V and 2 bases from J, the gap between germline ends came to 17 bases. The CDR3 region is CATRLEWGNTEAFF. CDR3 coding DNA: TGTGCCACCAGATTAGAATGGGGAAACACTGAAGCTTTCTTT.

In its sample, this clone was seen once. The CDR3 here is CASSPQGETGELFF. The CDR3 bases are TGTGCCAGCTCACCACAGGGGGAAACCGGGGAGCTGTTTTTT. This chain uses TRBV18 with TRBJ2-2; tentatively, D is TRBD1 (6 bases). In germline, CDR1 is KGHSH, CDR2 LQKENI. The CDR3 runs to 14 residues. V dropped 1 base and J dropped 5 bases, with 8 bases sitting between them.

CDR3: CASKGEKGQSDTEAFF. Here the CDR3 DNA reads TGCGCCAGCAAAGGCGAAAAGGGACAGAGCGACACTGAAGCTTTCTTT. The rearrangement joins TRBV5-1 to TRBJ1-1, with 7 bases fitting TRBD1. Germline V gene data show CDR1 as SGHRS and CDR2 as YFSETQ. This CDR3 comprises 16 residues. Losses at the gene ends were 6 bases for V and 3 bases for J; bases not matched to a gene: 14.

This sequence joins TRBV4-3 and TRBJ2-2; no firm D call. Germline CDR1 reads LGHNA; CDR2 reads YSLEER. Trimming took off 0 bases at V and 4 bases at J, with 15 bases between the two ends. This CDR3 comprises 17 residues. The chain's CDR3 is CASSQEAARRGTGELFF. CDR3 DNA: TGCGCCAGCAGCCAAGAAGCAGCCCGGCGCGGCACCGGGGAGCTGTTTTTT.

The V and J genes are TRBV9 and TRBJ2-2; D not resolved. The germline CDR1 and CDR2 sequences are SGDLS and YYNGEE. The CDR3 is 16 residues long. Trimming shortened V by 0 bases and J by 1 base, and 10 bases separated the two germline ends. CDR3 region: CASSVGLAMNTGELFF. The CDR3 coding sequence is TGTGCCAGCAGCGTAGGGTTAGCTATGAACACCGGGGAGCTGTTTTTT.